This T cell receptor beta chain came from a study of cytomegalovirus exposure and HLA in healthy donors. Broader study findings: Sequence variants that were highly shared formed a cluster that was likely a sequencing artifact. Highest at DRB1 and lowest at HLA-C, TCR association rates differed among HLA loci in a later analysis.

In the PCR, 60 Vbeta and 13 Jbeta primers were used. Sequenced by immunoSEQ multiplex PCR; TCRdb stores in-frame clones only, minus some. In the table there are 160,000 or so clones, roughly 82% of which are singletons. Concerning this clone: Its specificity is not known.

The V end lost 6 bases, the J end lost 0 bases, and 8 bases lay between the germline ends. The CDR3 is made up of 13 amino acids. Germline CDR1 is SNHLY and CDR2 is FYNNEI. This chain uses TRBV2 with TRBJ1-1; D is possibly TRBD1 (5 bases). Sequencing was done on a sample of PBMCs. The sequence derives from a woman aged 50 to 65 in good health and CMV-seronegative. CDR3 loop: CASREQVNTEAFF. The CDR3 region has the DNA TGTGCCAGCAGGGAACAGGTGAACACTGAAGCTTTCTTT.